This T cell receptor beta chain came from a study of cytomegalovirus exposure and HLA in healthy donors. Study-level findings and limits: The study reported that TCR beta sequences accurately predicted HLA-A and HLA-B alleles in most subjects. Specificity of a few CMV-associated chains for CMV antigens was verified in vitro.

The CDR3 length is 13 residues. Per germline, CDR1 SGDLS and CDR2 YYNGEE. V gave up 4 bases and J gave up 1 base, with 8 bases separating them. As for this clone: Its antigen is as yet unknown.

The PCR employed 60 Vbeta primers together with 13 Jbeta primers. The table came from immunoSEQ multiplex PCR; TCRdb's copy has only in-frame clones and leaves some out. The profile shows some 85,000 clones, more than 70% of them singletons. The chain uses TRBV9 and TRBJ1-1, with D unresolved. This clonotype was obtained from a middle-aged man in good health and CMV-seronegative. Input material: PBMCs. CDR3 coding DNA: TGTGCCAGCAGCAGCGACGGGAACACTGAAGCTTTCTTT. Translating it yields CASSSDGNTEAFF.